These T cell receptor beta chains were read from a single sample in a study of T cells in Graves' hyperthyroidism and ophthalmopathy. TCRdb reprocessed the multiplex PCR reads via MiXCR and lists one record per CDR3 protein. In the table there are about 180,000 distinct CDR3 sequences, 15% to 20% of which are singletons. Sequences were obtained from blood. Receptors originate from a woman between 50 and 59 years old with Graves' hyperthyroidism. The CDR3 runs from the conserved cysteine through the conserved F or W.

v_call cdr3_aa
TRBV2 CASSGQGNEQYF
TRBV28 CASSLELAKRYTEAFF
TRBV6-1 CASSDPDSFNLGELFF
TRBV27 CASSTHIGTVYEQYF
TRBV4-2 CASSQGAVDRPYNEQFF
TRBV6-5 CASSYTSGPLYEQYF
TRBV11-2 CASTARTNEQFF
TRBV7-8 CASSTQGNQPQHF
TRBV19 CASSTGQGVTEAFF
TRBV7-3 CASSLEPSSNYGYTF
TRBV7-2 CASSPRSSGVTDTQYF
TRBV5-5 CASTLTGTDNYGYTF
TRBV12-3/TRBV12-4 CASGRGPSYEQYF
TRBV12-3/TRBV12-4 CASSAGTGGYEQYF
TRBV6-2/TRBV6-3 CASRSGGLMNTEAFF
TRBV7-9 CASSLAGGGQFF
TRBV12-3/TRBV12-4 CASSFNGGGYEQYF
TRBV2 CASRTGRINTEAFF
TRBV3-1 CASSQEAIPTDTQYF
TRBV4-3 CASSFNANSPLHF
TRBV7-2 CASSSGYLQETQYF
TRBV7-9 CASSNSGTAKGYTF
TRBV6-1 CASSVSGSTYEQYF
TRBV28 CASSREPVGSQPQHF
TRBV7-2 CASSLDISPYYGYTF
TRBV2 CASSAWGADTQYF
TRBV4-1 CASSRVTGGGTEAFF
TRBV12-3/TRBV12-4 CASRSTGGNEQFF
TRBV7-3 CASSLVPGQGTEAFF
TRBV7-6 CASSLAGTGSEQFF
TRBV7-9 CASSLAMVVTGIAYEQYF
TRBV4-3 CASSPGTSVSYEQYF
TRBV13 CASSLDIYGYTF